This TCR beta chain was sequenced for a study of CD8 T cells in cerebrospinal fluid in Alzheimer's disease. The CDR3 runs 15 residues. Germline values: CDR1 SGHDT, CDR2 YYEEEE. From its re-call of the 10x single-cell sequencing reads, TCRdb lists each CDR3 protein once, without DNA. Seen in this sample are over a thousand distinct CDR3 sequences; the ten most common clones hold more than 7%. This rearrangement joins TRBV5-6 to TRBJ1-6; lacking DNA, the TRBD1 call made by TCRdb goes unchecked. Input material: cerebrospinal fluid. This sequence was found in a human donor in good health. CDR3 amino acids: CASSLGQSGNSPLHF.